This record concerns one T cell receptor beta chain sequence. Patients in Seattle were enrolled during active infection, then followed longitudinally. Per the original data handling: The authors estimated nucleated cell counts from reference gene primer amplification. Libraries were prepared by immunoSEQ multiplex PCR; TCRdb keeps only in-frame clonotypes and omits some of them. V and J calls and clone size follow that table, whereas D and trimming were derived from the DNA. There are roughly 150,000 clones in the sample; approximately 84% occur only once, and roughly 2.5% lies in the top ten. The data derive from a study of blood T cell repertoires in COVID-19. Across the whole study: Whether acute or convalescent, the COVID-19 samples came from the United States, Italy and Spain. PBMCs, B-cell-depleted T cells, or T cells were the source of the cDNA or gDNA that made up the material.

V gave up 4 bases and J gave up 0 bases, with 4 bases separating them. The germline gives CDR1 SGDLS, CDR2 YYNGEE. This CDR3 is built from 13 residues. The chain carries TRBV9 and TRBJ2-2; no clear D gene. The sequenced sample was peripheral blood. The TCR sequence derives from an elderly woman with COVID-19, enrolled during active disease. This CDR3 reads CASSPTNTGELFF. The CDR3, as DNA: TGTGCCAGCAGCCCTACGAACACCGGGGAGCTGTTTTTT.